This TCR beta chain was identified during a study of tissue T cells after allogeneic stem cell transplantation. Study-wide findings and caveats: Few T cell clones were shared across patients, but motif clusters showed tissue-specific shared signatures. This small cohort was clinically heterogeneous, and sampling depth was a limitation.

V was cut by 0 bases and J by 5 bases, with 1 base left in between. Germline assignment: CDR1 MNHEY and CDR2 SVGAGI. The CDR3 runs to 12 residues. Method: immunoSEQ multiplex PCR; TCRdb's copy keeps in-frame clones and lacks some. The sample includes fewer than 9,500 clones, 78% of them seen just once. Every graft-versus-host disease patient had gastrointestinal disease and got several lines of graft-versus-host disease therapy. Autopsy tissues spanned esophagus to rectum, liver, skin, and lymphoid organs including spleen. This clone was observed once. Antigen unknown. Sequenced here: skin, sampled at autopsy. The TCR sequence derives from a male patient at least 60 years old with steroid-refractory graft-versus-host disease after an allogeneic stem cell transplant. These T cells may partly come from the graft donor. This chain joins TRBV6-5 and TRBJ2-2; D gene uncertain. Here the CDR3 DNA reads TGTGCCAGCAGTTACTCGACCGGGGAGCTGTTTTTT. It yields the protein CASSYSTGELFF.